What follows are 17 T cell receptor beta chains derived from one specimen sequenced in a study of T cell repertoires in cytomegalovirus infection. TCRdb reprocessed the reads via MiXCR and lists one record per CDR3 protein. The data hold about 740,000 distinct CDR3 sequences, with 35% to 45% observed a single time. The material sequenced was PBMCs. All receptors come from a human donor in good health (CMV status not recorded). Some clones in this sample may be carry-over from other donors' samples.

This clonotype was recorded a few times. The chain combines TRBV27 with TRBJ1-4; no definite D call. Trimming pared 6 bases from V and 0 bases from J, leaving 14 bases between. CDR3 length: 16 residues. Per germline, CDR1 MNHEY and CDR2 SMNVEV (reference sequence). CDR3 region: CASSLSGKATNEKLFF. Written as DNA, the CDR3 is TGTGCCAGCAGCCTGTCCGGGAAGGCAACTAATGAAAAACTGTTTTTT.

This clonotype was seen a few times. The rearrangement joins TRBV28 to TRBJ1-1; 8 bases map to TRBD1. CDR3 length: 15 residues. Unmatched junction bases numbered 8, after V lost 6 bases and J lost 2 bases. Germline CDR1 reads MDHEN; CDR2 reads SYDVKM. This chain's CDR3 is CASSPAGGSNTEAFF. The CDR3 DNA reads as TGTGCCAGCAGCCCCGCAGGGGGCTCCAACACTGAAGCTTTCTTT.

About this clonotype itself: A junction boundary mismatches the germline segment, possibly from a read error. The CDR3 region has the DNA TGCAGTGCTAGCTTAGCGGGAGCGGGGGGAACGCAGTATTTC. It codes for CSASLAGAGGTQYF. V is TRBV20-1 and J is TRBJ2-3; TRBD2 matches 9 bases. In germline, CDR1 is DFQATT, CDR2 SNEGSKA (reference sequence). The CDR3 contains 14 residues.

The table lists this clonotype with a few counts. This rearrangement joins TRBV7-9 to TRBJ2-7; 11 bases align to TRBD2. V lost 5 bases and J lost 2; bases outside the gene matches: 8. This CDR3 contains 16 residues. Germline CDR1 SEHNR, CDR2 FQNEAQ (reference sequence). CDR3 loop: CASSVIPGLAAYEQYF. For the CDR3, the DNA is TGTGCCAGCAGCGTCATCCCGGGACTAGCGGCCTACGAGCAGTACTTC.

This clonotype was detected only once. The chain is built from TRBV5-4 and TRBJ1-1; no clear D gene. The CDR3 contains 13 residues. V lost 7 bases and J 0 bases, leaving 10 bases between the germline ends. Germline loops: CDR1 SGHNT, CDR2 YYREEE (reference sequence). Here the CDR3 reads CASSGQVNTEAFF. The DNA for the CDR3 is TGTGCCAGCTCAGGCCAGGTGAACACTGAAGCTTTCTTT.

As for this clonotype: This is likely a read error, given that the CDR3 carries no conserved phenylalanine or tryptophan at its end. This rearrangement joins TRBV5-6 to TRBJ1-6; TRBD1 is a possible D gene (6 bases). Germline CDR1 SGHDT, CDR2 YYEEEE. CDR3 length equals 14 residues. V lost 0 bases and J lost 10, with 11 bases in between. The chain's CDR3 is CASSLVGGGSPLHC. In nucleotides, the CDR3 is TGTGCCAGCAGCTTGGTCGGGGGCGGATCACCCCTCCACTGT.

This chain links TRBV7-3 with TRBJ2-5; D unresolved. Per germline, CDR1 SGHTA and CDR2 FQGTGA. Trimming cost V 6 bases and J 2 bases, with 13 bases left between them. This CDR3 comprises 14 residues. Here the CDR3 DNA reads TGTGCCAGCAGTTATGGGTCCCCTCAAGAGACCCAGTACTTC. Protein sequence: CASSYGSPQETQYF.

This clonotype occurred many times. The chain recombines TRBV7-2 with TRBJ1-2; maybe TRBD1 (6 bases). The CDR3 runs 15 residues. The V gene lost 4 bases and the J gene lost 5 bases, with 17 bases spanning the gap. The germline CDR1 and CDR2 sequences are SGHTA and FQGNSA. The CDR3 region has the DNA TGTGCCAGCAGCTGGTATAAGGGGGGGGCGTATGGCTACACCTTC. It codes for CASSWYKGGAYGYTF.

Comments on this clonotype: The junction does not match germline at one end; this may be a read error. J is TRBJ1-6 and V is TRBV2; D call uncertain. Germline V CDR1 and CDR2: SNHLY, FYNNEI. This CDR3 is 14 amino acids long. The CDR3: CASSEGGLNSPLHF. In DNA, the CDR3 is TGTGCCAGCAGCGAAGGAGGTTTGAATTCACCCCTCCACTTT.

This clonotype was seen more than once but under ten times. The J gene is TRBJ2-1, the V gene TRBV12-3 or TRBV12-4; tentative D call: TRBD2 (6 bases). The CDR3 loop spans 14 amino acids. V was cut by 5 bases and J by 4 bases, with 12 bases left in between. The CDR3, as DNA: TGTGCCAGCAGTCCGAGGCGGGATTACAATGAGCAGTTCTTC. It specifies CASSPRRDYNEQFF.

The genes are TRBV19 and TRBJ2-7; TRBD1 aligns across 9 bases. Germline CDR1 reads LNHDA; CDR2 reads SQIVND (reference sequence). The CDR3 loop spans 15 amino acids. V lost 9 bases to trimming and J lost 0 bases; unmatched junction nucleotides: 9. CDR3 sequence reads: CASQQGQGSSYEQYF. CDR3 bases: TGTGCCAGCCAACAGGGACAGGGTAGCTCCTACGAGCAGTACTTC.

Only a few counts were recorded for this clonotype. The V call is TRBV20-1, the J call TRBJ1-5; 8 nucleotides agree with TRBD1. The CDR3 covers 14 residues. Trimming cost V 4 bases and J 5 bases; bases outside gene matches: 7. Germline V lookup: CDR1 DFQATT, CDR2 SNEGSKA (reference sequence). CDR3 nucleotide sequence: TGCAGTGCTACGACAGGGACAGGAGATCAGCCCCAGCATTTT. It specifies CSATTGTGDQPQHF.

As for this clonotype: A read error may account for a junction end that differs from germline. The chain employs TRBV4-1 and TRBJ2-4; unclear D gene. In germline, CDR1 is MGHRA, CDR2 YSYEKL. CDR3 length: 14 residues. The CDR3 sequence: CASIQGGAKNIQYF. CDR3 nucleotide sequence: TGCGCCAGCATCCAAGGCGGAGCCAAAAACATTCAGTACTTC.

The genes are TRBV12-3 or TRBV12-4 and TRBJ2-3; TRBD1 is a possible D gene (6 bases). V shed 8 bases and J shed 4 bases, with 19 bases lying between them. This CDR3 has 15 amino acids. This CDR3 reads CASSLSGAPADTQYF. The DNA for the CDR3 is TGTGCCAGCTCCTTGTCAGGGGCGCCCGCAGATACGCAGTATTTT.

This clonotype has just one count. A single base separates this from a much larger clone, so it may be a read error. The chain employs TRBV6-8 and TRBJ2-3; D remains ambiguous. CDR1 and CDR2 (germline): MNHGY, SAAAGT. This CDR3 contains 16 residues. This CDR3 is CASRPKGSKGTDTQCF. Written as DNA, the CDR3 is TGTGCCAGCCGGCCAAAAGGGTCTAAGGGTACAGATACGCAGTGTTTT.

Turning to this clonotype: A junction end diverges from the germline sequence, so it may reflect a read error. The rearrangement uses TRBV7-2 and TRBJ2-3; unclear D gene. This CDR3 is built from 14 residues. Germline V gives CDR1 SGHTA, CDR2 FQGNSA. CDR3 sequence reads: CASSLEASTDTQYF. DNA for the CDR3: TGTGCCAGCAGCTTAGAGGCCAGCACGGATACGCAGTATTTT.

This chain joins TRBV28 and TRBJ1-1; 7 nucleotides align to TRBD1. Germline CDR1 is MDHEN and CDR2 is SYDVKM. V lost 5 bases, J lost 5 bases, and 11 bases stayed unmatched. This CDR3 comprises 15 residues. The CDR3 here is CASSPQGEPLTEAFF. The CDR3 DNA reads as TGTGCCAGCAGTCCCCAGGGGGAACCACTGACTGAAGCTTTCTTT.